These 32 T cell receptor beta chains were sequenced from one sample in a study of blood T cells in healthy people across ages. A second PCR, run for about 7 to 11 cycles, used a sample-barcoded 5' primer plus a J-beta primer mix. TCRdb reanalysed the 5' RACE reads using MiXCR and keeps one entry per CDR3 protein. The sample carries hundreds of thousands of distinct CDR3 sequences, just under 25% recorded once. The data also belong to a second study, concerning T cells of mothers and their children.

Sequencing used blood. These TCRs come from a boy aged 5-17 years in good health.

The chain carries TRBV7-9 and TRBJ1-1; weak D call: TRBD1 (5 bases). The germline V gene encodes CDR1 SEHNR and CDR2 FQNEAQ (reference sequence). CDR3 length equals 12 residues. Trimming removed 8 bases at V and 0 bases at J, with 7 bases between. CDR3 sequence: CASRQMNTEAFF. The CDR3 DNA sequence: TGTGCCAGCCGACAGATGAACACTGAAGCTTTCTTT.

The chain has TRBV6-5 and TRBJ2-7, with 7 positions matching TRBD2. Trimming took 6 bases from V and 0 from J; bases not matched to a gene: 8. Germline values: CDR1 MNHEY, CDR2 SVGAGI. The CDR3 has 15 residues. Written as DNA, the CDR3 is TGTGCCAGCAGCCGGGACTACCTTAACTCCTACGAGCAGTACTTC. It is translated as CASSRDYLNSYEQYF.

The CDR3 region is CAAAAGNEQFF. CDR3 nucleotide sequence: TGTGCCGCCGCGGCAGGCAATGAGCAGTTCTTC. V gene TRBV6-1 combines with J gene TRBJ2-1; D gene uncertain. The CDR3 runs to 11 residues. The V and J ends lost 11 bases and 6 bases respectively, with 11 bases between them. CDR1 is MNHNS and CDR2 is SASEGT in the germline V gene.

The chain combines TRBV6-5 with TRBJ2-5, with a possible D match to TRBD2 (5 bases). Deletions cut 0 bases from V and 5 bases from J, with 10 bases between. CDR1 and CDR2 from the germline V gene are MNHEY and SVGAGI. The CDR3 runs 14 residues. In nucleotides, the CDR3 is TGTGCCAGCAGTTACTCGAGCGGTTGGGAGACCCAGTACTTC. Residues: CASSYSSGWETQYF.

Only a few counts were recorded for this clonotype. The chain is built from TRBV4-2 and TRBJ2-2, with D possibly TRBD2 on 7 matching bases. V lost 0 bases and J lost 5, with 19 bases in between. The CDR3 runs to 18 residues. In germline, CDR1 is LGHNA, CDR2 YNFKEQ. The DNA for the CDR3 is TGTGCCAGCAGCCAAGATAATTACGGGGGGCTCTTGACCGGGGAGCTGTTTTTT. This codes for CASSQDNYGGLLTGELFF.

The rearrangement links TRBV12-3 or TRBV12-4 to TRBJ2-5; 11 positions match TRBD2. V lost 5 bases, J lost 2 bases, and 4 bases stayed unmatched. The CDR3 runs to 15 residues. This CDR3 reads CASSPGLAEQETQYF. The CDR3 DNA reads as TGTGCCAGCAGTCCGGGACTAGCGGAGCAAGAGACCCAGTACTTC.

For this clonotype: The junction differs from germline at one of its ends, possibly a read error. The rearrangement joins TRBV7-9 to TRBJ2-5, with 7 bases fitting TRBD2. Gene TRBJ2-1 matches the end of the DNA better, so the J call may be wrong. Germline CDR1 reads SEHNR; CDR2 reads FQNEAQ (reference sequence). The CDR3 loop spans 16 amino acids. The DNA for the CDR3 is TGTGCCAGCAGCCCAAACACCGGACTAGGCCACAATGTGCAGTTCTTC. Amino acid sequence: CASSPNTGLGHNVQFF.

This rearrangement joins TRBV7-2 to TRBJ2-2; D remains unclear. Germline values: CDR1 SGHTA, CDR2 FQGNSA. There are 14 residues in the CDR3. V lost 4 bases and J lost 6, with 12 bases in between. The CDR3 coding sequence is TGTGCCAGCAGCTCAACTCGGTCTGCCGGGGAGCTGTTTTTT. Translating gives CASSSTRSAGELFF.

The chain carries TRBV7-9 and TRBJ2-4; D unclear. V was cut by 1 base and J by 8 bases, with 6 bases left in between. Per the germline V gene, CDR1 is SEHNR and CDR2 is FQNEAQ (reference sequence). This CDR3 is built from 12 residues. The CDR3 loop is CASSLGRDIQYF. DNA of the CDR3: TGTGCCAGCAGCTTAGGCCGGGACATTCAGTACTTC.

There are a few counts of this clonotype. The rearrangement uses TRBV7-9 and TRBJ1-4; the match to TRBD1 covers 7 bases. This CDR3 is 14 amino acids long. Germline CDR1 reads SEHNR; CDR2 reads FQNEAQ (reference sequence). With 1 base clipped from V and 12 bases from J, the junction kept 8 bases outside the gene matches. CDR3 sequence (DNA): TGTGCCAGCAGCTTAGGGGACAGAAATGGTGAACTGTTTTTT. Residues: CASSLGDRNGELFF. Filled out from reference TRBV7-9 and TRBJ1-4, the complete variable domain reads DTGVSQNPRHKITKRGQNVTFRCDPISEHNRLYWYRQTLGQGPEFLTYFQNEAQLEKSRLLSDRFSAERPKGSFSTLEIQRTEQGDSAMYLCASSLGDRNGELFFGSGTQLSVL.

This clonotype was counted between two and nine times. The chain uses TRBV7-9 and TRBJ2-1, with unresolved D. CDR1 is SEHNR and CDR2 is FQNEAQ in the germline V gene (reference sequence). V lost 5 bases, J lost 10 bases, and 12 bases lay in between. CDR3 length: 12 residues. The CDR3 coding sequence is TGTGCCAGCAGCCCGACGGCGGAAGAGCAGTTCTTC. Protein product: CASSPTAEEQFF.

In its sample, this clonotype was seen a few times. The J gene is TRBJ1-6, the V gene TRBV2; D ambiguous. The V gene's germline CDR1 is SNHLY and CDR2 FYNNEI. Trimming removed 6 bases at V and 7 bases at J, with 16 bases between. The CDR3 length is 15 residues. CDR3 coding DNA: TGTGCCAGCAGGGATATCCCATTCGGGAATTCACCCCTCCACTTT. Translation gives CASRDIPFGNSPLHF. The entire variable domain, with the rest obtained from reference TRBV2 and TRBJ1-6, is as follows: EPEVTQTPSHQVTQMGQEVILRCVPISNHLYFYWYRQILGQKVEFLVSFYNNEISEKSEIFDDQFSVERPDGSNFTLKIRSTKLEDSAMYFCASRDIPFGNSPLHFGNGTRLTVT.

This chain connects TRBV6-2 or TRBV6-3 to TRBJ2-7; TRBD1 agrees at 10 bases. This CDR3 is 13 amino acids long. After removal of 4 bases from V and 6 bases from J, the junction contained 3 bases not matched to a gene. CDR1 is MNHEY, CDR2 SVGEGT, per germline. CDR3 amino acids: CASSWTGGSEQYF. As DNA, the CDR3 is TGTGCCAGCAGTTGGACAGGGGGTAGCGAGCAGTACTTC.

The chain recombines TRBV19 with TRBJ1-2; D may be TRBD1 (6 bases). Looked up from germline, CDR1 is LNHDA and CDR2 is SQIVND (reference sequence). The CDR3 loop spans 14 amino acids. The ends were cut back, 2 bases at V and 0 bases at J, with 7 bases in the middle. The CDR3 bases are TGTGCCAGTAGTATACGACAGGCTAACTATGGCTACACCTTC. It specifies CASSIRQANYGYTF.

This clonotype was observed a handful of times. The rearrangement links TRBV19 to TRBJ1-4, with D possibly matching TRBD1 (5 bases). V lost 7 bases to trimming and J lost 4 bases, with 19 bases between them. The CDR3 is 16 amino acids. The germline CDR1 and CDR2 sequences are LNHDA and SQIVND (reference sequence). The DNA of the CDR3 is TGTGCCAGTAAAAGGTCGGGCCGTCAGGGTAATGAAAAACTGTTTTTT. Translation: CASKRSGRQGNEKLFF.

In its sample, this clonotype was seen a few times. J is TRBJ1-4 and V is TRBV28, with a possible D match to TRBD1 (5 bases). V shed 3 bases and J shed 3 bases, with 11 bases lying between them. This CDR3 is 15 amino acids long. CDR1 is MDHEN and CDR2 is SYDVKM in the germline V gene. Here the CDR3 DNA reads TGTGCCAGCAGTTTCTTGGGGCGGTCTAATGAAAAACTGTTTTTT. Translating gives CASSFLGRSNEKLFF.

This clonotype has only a few counts. This rearrangement joins TRBV4-3 to TRBJ1-6, with 9 nucleotides matching TRBD1. This CDR3 is 15 amino acids long. J lost 7 bases, V lost 0 bases, and 1 base had no gene match. CDR1 is LGHNA and CDR2 is YSLEER in the germline V gene. CDR3: CASSQDGTGNSPLHF. The CDR3 bases are TGCGCCAGCAGCCAAGATGGGACAGGGAATTCACCCCTCCACTTT.

This sequence joins TRBV3-1 and TRBJ2-7; possible D gene TRBD1, 6 bases. V was trimmed by 0 bases and J by 2 bases, leaving 11 bases between them. Per the germline V gene, CDR1 is LGHDT and CDR2 is YNNKEL (reference sequence). This CDR3 has 15 residues. The CDR3 region has the DNA TGTGCCAGCAGCCAAGAGTGGCAGGGGCCCTACGAGCAGTACTTC. It encodes CASSQEWQGPYEQYF.

The chain links TRBV20-1 to TRBJ2-5; TRBD2 aligns across 8 bases. The J call is doubtful: the DNA matches TRBJ2-7 better. This CDR3 contains 14 residues. Germline V gene lookup returns CDR1 DFQATT and CDR2 SNEGSKA (reference sequence). The CDR3 DNA reads TGCAGTGCTAGACCTGTCGGGAGGGCCTACGAGCAGTACTTC. Amino acids: CSARPVGRAYEQYF.

This rearrangement joins TRBV2 to TRBJ2-1; maybe TRBD1 (5 bases). V lost 7 bases to trimming and J lost 0 bases, with 7 bases between them. CDR3 length: 13 amino acids. Germline CDR1 SNHLY, CDR2 FYNNEI. CDR3 sequence (DNA): TGTGCCAGCATTACAGGCTCCTACAATGAGCAGTTCTTC. It yields the protein CASITGSYNEQFF.

A few counts support this clonotype. The chain combines TRBV3-1 with TRBJ2-5, with a weak D call TRBD1 (5 bases). Between the trimmed V and J ends, which lost 7 bases and 8 bases, there was a span of 17 bases. The CDR3 runs to 13 residues. Germline assignment: CDR1 LGHDT and CDR2 YNNKEL (reference sequence). The CDR3 spells CASMGLNRETQYF. The CDR3 coding sequence is TGTGCCAGCATGGGGCTAAACCGAGAAACCCAGTACTTC.

The chain joins TRBV5-1 to TRBJ2-7; D uncertain. Gene TRBJ2-1 matches the end of the DNA better, so the J call may be wrong. This CDR3 contains 13 residues. Germline V gene lookup returns CDR1 SGHRS and CDR2 YFSETQ. Written as DNA, the CDR3 is TGCGCCAGCAGCTTGACCTCGAGAACTGAGCAGTTCTTC. Its protein is CASSLTSRTEQFF.

This clonotype occurred a few times. This rearrangement joins TRBV6-2 or TRBV6-3 to TRBJ2-1; no clear D. This CDR3 region has 14 residues. Looked up from germline, CDR1 is MNHEY and CDR2 is SVGEGT. V lost 7 bases, J lost 1 base, and 11 bases lay in between. In DNA, the CDR3 is TGTGCCAGCAAGCCTGAGGCATCCTACAATGAGCAGTTCTTC. Its protein is CASKPEASYNEQFF.

This clonotype has just a few counts. This chain uses TRBV7-8 with TRBJ2-2, with a weak D call TRBD1 (6 bases). V was cut by 5 bases and J by 3 bases, with 13 bases left in between. The CDR3 has 15 amino acids. CDR1 SGHVS and CDR2 FQNEAQ come from the germline V gene. In DNA, the CDR3 is TGTGCCAGCAGCCGCAGGGACACATACACCGGGGAGCTGTTTTTT. This encodes CASSRRDTYTGELFF.

The rearrangement uses TRBV20-1 and TRBJ2-1; 7 nucleotides match TRBD2. Germline values: CDR1 DFQATT, CDR2 SNEGSKA (reference sequence). J gave up 3 bases and V 3 bases, and 8 bases lay outside the gene matches. The CDR3 is 15 amino acids. CDR3 sequence: CSASGREVDYNEQFF. Here the CDR3 DNA reads TGCAGTGCTAGCGGCCGGGAGGTAGACTACAATGAGCAGTTCTTC.

V is TRBV28 and J is TRBJ1-5; perhaps TRBD1 as D (5 bases). The CDR3 loop spans 16 amino acids. Trimming left V 1 base short and J 6 bases short, with 16 bases between. Germline V lookup: CDR1 MDHEN, CDR2 SYDVKM. The CDR3: CASSLSWSGIGQPQHF. The CDR3 DNA reads as TGTGCCAGCAGTTTATCATGGTCAGGGATAGGTCAGCCCCAGCATTTT. Full variable domain (missing parts from reference TRBV28 and TRBJ1-5): DVKVTQSSRYLVKRTGEKVFLECVQDMDHENMFWYRQDPGLGLRLIYFSYDVKMKEKGDIPEGYSVSREKKERFSLILESASTNQTSMYLCASSLSWSGIGQPQHFGDGTRLSIL.

The sample holds a few counts of this clonotype. The V call is TRBV24-1, the J call TRBJ1-4; 7 bases are shared with TRBD1. This CDR3 is built from 16 residues. The V gene end was trimmed by 0 bases and the J gene end by 7 bases; junction bases not matched to a gene: 7. Per the germline V gene, CDR1 is KGHDR and CDR2 is SFDVKD. In nucleotides, the CDR3 is TGTGCCACCAGTGATTTGCAAGGCAGGGGGACTGAAAAACTGTTTTTT. This gives the protein CATSDLQGRGTEKLFF.

This clonotype was detected only a few times. V and J are TRBV28 and TRBJ2-5; 10 nucleotides match TRBD2. The CDR3 runs to 14 residues. The ends lost 8 bases at V and 5 bases at J; junction bases unmatched: 8. CDR1 and CDR2 (germline): MDHEN, SYDVKM. Here the CDR3 DNA reads TGTGCCAGCGGAAGCGGGGGGGCCTCGGAGACCCAGTACTTC. Its protein product is CASGSGGASETQYF.

In DNA, the CDR3 is TGTGCCAGCAGCTTGCAACTAGCGAGAGAAGAGACCCAGTACTTC. It specifies CASSLQLAREETQYF. The chain combines TRBV5-4 with TRBJ2-5, with TRBD2 matching 7 bases. After removal of 1 base from V and 3 bases from J, the junction contained 6 bases not matched to a gene. Germline V gives CDR1 SGHNT, CDR2 YYREEE (reference sequence). There are 15 residues in the CDR3. Full variable domain (rest looked up from reference TRBV5-4 and TRBJ2-5): ETGVTQSPTHLIKTRGQQVTLRCSSQSGHNTVSWYQQALGQGPQFIFQYYREEENGRGNFPPRFSGLQFPNYSSELNVNALELDDSALYLCASSLQLAREETQYFGPGTRLLVL.

The V gene is TRBV6-6, the J gene TRBJ2-7, with 8 positions matching TRBD1. The CDR3 consists of 13 residues. V lost 11 bases and J lost 3; bases outside the gene matches: 9. Germline loops: CDR1 MNHNY, CDR2 SVGAGI (reference sequence). This chain's CDR3 is CAARQGRDYEQYF. Written as DNA, the CDR3 is TGTGCCGCTCGACAGGGGCGGGACTACGAGCAGTACTTC.

The sample holds a few counts of this clonotype. The gene calls are TRBV20-1 and TRBJ1-1; D is undetermined. The CDR3 extends over 15 amino acids. V was trimmed by 0 bases and J by 5 bases, leaving 16 bases between them. The germline V gene encodes CDR1 DFQATT and CDR2 SNEGSKA (reference sequence). The CDR3 here is CSARDPAVKITEAFF. The CDR3 coding sequence is TGCAGTGCTAGAGATCCTGCGGTTAAAATAACTGAAGCTTTCTTT.

The table lists this clonotype with a few counts. V is TRBV29-1 and J is TRBJ2-7, with 10 bases that match TRBD1. Germline loops: CDR1 SQVTM, CDR2 ANQGSEA. CDR3 size: 15 residues. The trim removed 4 bases at V and 6 bases at J, leaving 12 bases unmatched. CDR3 sequence: CSVVRPGTGDVEQYF. The CDR3 nucleotides read TGCAGCGTTGTCCGACCGGGGACAGGGGACGTCGAGCAGTACTTC.